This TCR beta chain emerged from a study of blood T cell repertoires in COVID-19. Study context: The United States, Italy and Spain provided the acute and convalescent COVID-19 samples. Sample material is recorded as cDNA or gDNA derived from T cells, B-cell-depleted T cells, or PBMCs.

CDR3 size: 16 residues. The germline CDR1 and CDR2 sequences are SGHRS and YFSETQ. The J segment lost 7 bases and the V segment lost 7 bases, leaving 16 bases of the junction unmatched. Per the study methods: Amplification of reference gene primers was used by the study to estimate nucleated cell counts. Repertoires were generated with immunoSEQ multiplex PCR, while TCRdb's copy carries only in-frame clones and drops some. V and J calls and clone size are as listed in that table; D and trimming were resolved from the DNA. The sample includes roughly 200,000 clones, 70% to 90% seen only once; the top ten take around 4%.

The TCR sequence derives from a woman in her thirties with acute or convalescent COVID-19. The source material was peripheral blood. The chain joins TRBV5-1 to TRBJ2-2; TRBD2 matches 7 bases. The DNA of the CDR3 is TGCGCCAGCGGGTCTACTTGGACTAGAGGGAACGGGGAGCTGTTTTTT. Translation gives CASGSTWTRGNGELFF.